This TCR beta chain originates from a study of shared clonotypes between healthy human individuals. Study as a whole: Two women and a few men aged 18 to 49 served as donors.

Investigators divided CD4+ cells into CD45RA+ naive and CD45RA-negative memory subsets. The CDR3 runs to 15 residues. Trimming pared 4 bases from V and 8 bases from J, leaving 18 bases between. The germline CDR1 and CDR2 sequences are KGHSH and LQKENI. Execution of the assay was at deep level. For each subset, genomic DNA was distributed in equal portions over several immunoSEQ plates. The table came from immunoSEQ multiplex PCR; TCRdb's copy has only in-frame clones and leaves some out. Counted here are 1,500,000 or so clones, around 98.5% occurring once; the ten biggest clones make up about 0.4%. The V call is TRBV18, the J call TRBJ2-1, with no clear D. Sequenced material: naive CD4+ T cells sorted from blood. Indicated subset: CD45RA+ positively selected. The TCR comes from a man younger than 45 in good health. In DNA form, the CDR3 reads TGTGCCAGCTCACGGGAAGAACCCCTGCGCCATGAGCAGTTCTTC. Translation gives CASSREEPLRHEQFF.